Given below is one T cell receptor (beta chain) in context. The sample originates from a study of shared clonotypes between healthy human individuals. Deep was the level used in running the assay. The sorted-subset replicate PCRs were given 200 ng DNA, which is 30,000 or so T cell genomes. Generated by immunoSEQ multiplex PCR, the TCRdb table keeps only in-frame clones and is missing some. Of over a million clones in the sample, about four fifths were seen once. Germline V gene sequence: CDR1 MRHNA, CDR2 SNTAGT. The V end was cut by 6 bases, the J end by 3 bases, with 8 bases between. The CDR3 covers 13 residues.

The V call is TRBV6-4, the J call TRBJ2-2, with D possibly matching TRBD2 (6 bases). The clonotype was recovered from a man between 18 and 29 years old in good health. Some clones in this sample may be carry-over from other donors' samples. The sequencing sample was made of memory CD4+ T cells from PBMCs. Subset specified: CD45RA-negative fraction. The CDR3 DNA reads as TGTGCCAGCAGCCGGGAGCACACCGGGGAGCTGTTTTTT. Translated, it gives CASSREHTGELFF.